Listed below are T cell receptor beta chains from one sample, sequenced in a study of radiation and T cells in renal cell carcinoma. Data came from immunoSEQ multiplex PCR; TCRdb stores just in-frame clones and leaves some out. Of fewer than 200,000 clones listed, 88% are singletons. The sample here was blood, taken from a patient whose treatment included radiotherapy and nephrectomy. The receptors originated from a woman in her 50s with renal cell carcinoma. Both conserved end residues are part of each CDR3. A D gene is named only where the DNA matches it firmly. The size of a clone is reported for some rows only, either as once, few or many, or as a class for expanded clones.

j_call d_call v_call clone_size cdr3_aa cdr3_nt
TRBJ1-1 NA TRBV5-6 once CASSIQGGTEAFF TGTGCCAGCAGCATACAAGGGGGGACTGAAGCTTTCTTT
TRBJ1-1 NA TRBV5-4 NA CASSLGGSTEAFF TGTGCCAGCAGCTTGGGTGGGAGCACTGAAGCTTTCTTT
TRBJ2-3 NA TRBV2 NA CASSGVATGDGDTQYF TGTGCCAGCAGTGGGGTAGCAACGGGGGACGGAGATACGCAGTATTTT
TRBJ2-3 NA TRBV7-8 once CASSLTWTADTQYF TGTGCCAGCAGCCTGACTTGGACGGCAGATACGCAGTATTTT
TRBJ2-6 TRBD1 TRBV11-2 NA CASARSGTGFYGANVLTF TGTGCCAGCGCCCGAAGTGGGACAGGGTTCTATGGGGCCAACGTCCTGACTTTC
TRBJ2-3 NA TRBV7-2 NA CASSEQDSRVSDTQYF TGTGCCAGCAGCGAACAGGACTCACGCGTATCGGATACGCAGTATTTT
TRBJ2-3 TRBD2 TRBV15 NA CATSSPGLAGEADTQYF TGTGCCACCAGCAGCCCCGGACTAGCGGGGGAAGCAGATACGCAGTATTTT
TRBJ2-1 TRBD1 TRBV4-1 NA CASSQGTGGDEQFF TGCGCCAGCAGCCAGGGAACAGGGGGCGATGAGCAGTTCTTC
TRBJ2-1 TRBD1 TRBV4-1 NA CASSQDIEGTGVYNEQFF TGCGCCAGCAGCCAAGACATCGAGGGGACAGGGGTCTACAATGAGCAGTTCTTC
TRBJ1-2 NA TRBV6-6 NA CASSFRANYGYTF TGTGCCAGCAGTTTCAGGGCAAACTATGGCTACACCTTC
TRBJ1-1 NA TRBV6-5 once CASSYAWVTEAFF TGTGCCAGCAGTTACGCGTGGGTTACTGAAGCTTTCTTT
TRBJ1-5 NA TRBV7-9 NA CASSHPNQPQHF TGTGCCAGCAGCCACCCAAATCAGCCCCAGCATTTT
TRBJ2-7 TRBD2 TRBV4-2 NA CASSRTGGSNEQYF TGTGCCAGCAGCCGAACGGGGGGGTCAAACGAGCAGTACTTC
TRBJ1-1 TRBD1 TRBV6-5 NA CASSSQRQGMSEAFF TGTGCCAGCAGTTCTCAGAGACAGGGAATGTCTGAAGCTTTCTTT
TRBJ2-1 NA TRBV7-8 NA CASSPTRSNNNEQFF TGTGCCAGCAGCCCCACCAGGAGCAATAACAATGAGCAGTTCTTC
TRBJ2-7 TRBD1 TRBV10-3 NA CAIRPGQGAGEQYF TGTGCCATCAGGCCGGGACAGGGGGCTGGGGAGCAGTACTTC
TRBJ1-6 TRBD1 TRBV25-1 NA CASTRDSGSPRHF TGTGCCAGCACTAGGGACAGCGGGTCACCCCGCCACTTT
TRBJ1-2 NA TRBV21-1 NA CASSPRGYRGYTF TGTGCCAGCAGCCCCAGGGGGTATCGTGGCTACACCTTC
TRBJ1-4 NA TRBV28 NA CASSWDGDATNEKLFF TGTGCCAGCAGTTGGGACGGGGACGCAACTAATGAAAAACTGTTTTTT
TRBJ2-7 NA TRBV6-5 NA CASTRSGSHEQYF TGTGCCAGCACCCGATCGGGATCCCACGAGCAGTACTTC
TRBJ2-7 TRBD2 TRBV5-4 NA CASSLDLGLAAYEQYF TGTGCCAGCAGCTTGGATCTCGGACTAGCGGCCTACGAGCAGTACTTC
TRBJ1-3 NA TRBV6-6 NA CASSYGEGNTIYF TGTGCCAGCAGTTATGGAGAGGGAAACACCATATATTTT
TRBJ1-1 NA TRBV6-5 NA CASSSTYTEAFF TGTGCCAGCAGCAGTACCTACACTGAAGCTTTCTTT
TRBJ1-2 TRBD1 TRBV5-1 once CASTLGTGAYGYTF TGCGCCAGCACCCTAGGGACAGGGGCCTATGGCTACACCTTC
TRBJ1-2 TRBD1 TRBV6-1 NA CASSEGARQGFF TGTGCCAGCAGTGAAGGGGCGCGACAGGGGTTCTTC
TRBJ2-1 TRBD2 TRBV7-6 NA CASSRDYYNEQFF TGTGCCAGCAGCCGGGACTACTACAATGAGCAGTTCTTC
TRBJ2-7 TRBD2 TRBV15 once CATSRAGLAESYEQYF TGTGCCACCAGCAGAGCAGGACTAGCGGAATCCTACGAGCAGTACTTC
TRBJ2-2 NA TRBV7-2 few CASSLVLGTGELFF TGTGCCAGCAGCTTAGTCCTGGGCACCGGGGAGCTGTTTTTT
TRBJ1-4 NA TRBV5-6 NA CASSPSGNEKLFF TGTGCCAGCAGCCCTTCGGGGAATGAAAAACTGTTTTTT
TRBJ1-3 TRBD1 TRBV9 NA CASSERQGISSGNTIYF TGTGCCAGCAGCGAACGACAGGGAATAAGCTCTGGAAACACCATATATTTT
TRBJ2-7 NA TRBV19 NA CARASHRDKNSYEQYF TGTGCCAGGGCTTCTCACCGGGACAAAAACTCCTACGAGCAGTACTTC
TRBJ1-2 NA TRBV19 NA CASSPPGQINYGYTF TGTGCCAGTAGTCCACCGGGACAAATTAACTATGGCTACACCTTC
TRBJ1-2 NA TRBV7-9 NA CASSFSSTGDYGYTF TGTGCCAGCAGTTTTTCTTCAACGGGGGACTATGGCTACACCTTC
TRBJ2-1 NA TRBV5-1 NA CASSLVTGRGQFF TGCGCCAGCAGCTTGGTTACTGGGCGGGGACAGTTCTTC
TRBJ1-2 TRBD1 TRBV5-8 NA CASSLVTGTAYGYTF TGTGCCAGCAGCTTAGTTACCGGGACAGCCTATGGCTACACCTTC
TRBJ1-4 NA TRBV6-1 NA CASSENSPNEKLFF TGTGCCAGCAGTGAGAACAGCCCCAATGAAAAACTGTTTTTT
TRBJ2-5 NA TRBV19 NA CASTPEGLGGETQYF TGTGCCAGTACCCCGGAAGGGTTGGGCGGAGAGACCCAGTACTTC
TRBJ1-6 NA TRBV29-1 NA CSVGNNPNSPLHF TGCAGCGTTGGGAACAATCCTAATTCACCCCTCCACTTT
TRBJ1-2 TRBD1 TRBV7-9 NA CASTPTGEKEHGYTF TGTGCCAGCACCCCGACAGGGGAGAAGGAACATGGCTACACCTTC
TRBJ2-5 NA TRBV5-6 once CASSLEETQYF TGTGCCAGCAGCTTGGAAGAGACCCAGTACTTC
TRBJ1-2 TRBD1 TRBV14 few CASSPIRQGGYTF TGTGCCAGCAGCCCGATTCGACAGGGCGGCTACACCTTC
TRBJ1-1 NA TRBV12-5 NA CASGTGQLNTEAFF TGTGCTAGTGGAACCGGACAGCTGAACACTGAAGCTTTCTTT
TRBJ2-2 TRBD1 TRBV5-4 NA CASSLVTGGSTGELFF TGTGCCAGCAGCTTGGTTACAGGGGGAAGTACCGGGGAGCTGTTTTTT
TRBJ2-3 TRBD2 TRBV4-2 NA CASSRVGGASTDTQYF TGTGCCAGCAGCCGGGTGGGAGGGGCAAGCACAGATACGCAGTATTTT
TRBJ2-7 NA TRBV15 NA CATSRDMSADEQYF TGTGCCACCAGCAGAGATATGTCAGCAGACGAGCAGTACTTC
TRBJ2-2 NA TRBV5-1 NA CASSPIVGTGELFF TGCGCCAGCAGCCCGATCGTAGGCACCGGGGAGCTGTTTTTT